The clone carrying this TCR beta chain showed up just a few times. A second about 6 to 11 cycle PCR used barcoded and J-beta primers. TCRdb re-called the 5' RACE reads through MiXCR, storing one row per CDR3 protein. The table records 650,000 to 1,000,000 distinct CDR3 sequences, 35% to 40% of them present only once. This record comes from a study of blood T cells in healthy people across ages. Healthy Caucasian individuals from Russia aged roughly 6 to 100 were enrolled as donors. CDR3 length equals 11 residues. The ends were cut back, 9 bases at V and 3 bases at J, with 9 bases in the middle. CDR1 SGHDT and CDR2 YYEEEE come from the germline V gene.

V and J are TRBV5-6 and TRBJ1-1, with D unresolved. The source of this sequence is a man aged 18 to 29 in good health. The sequencing input was blood. The CDR3 reads CAIPPYTEAFF. DNA of the CDR3: TGTGCCATCCCACCGTACACTGAAGCTTTCTTT.